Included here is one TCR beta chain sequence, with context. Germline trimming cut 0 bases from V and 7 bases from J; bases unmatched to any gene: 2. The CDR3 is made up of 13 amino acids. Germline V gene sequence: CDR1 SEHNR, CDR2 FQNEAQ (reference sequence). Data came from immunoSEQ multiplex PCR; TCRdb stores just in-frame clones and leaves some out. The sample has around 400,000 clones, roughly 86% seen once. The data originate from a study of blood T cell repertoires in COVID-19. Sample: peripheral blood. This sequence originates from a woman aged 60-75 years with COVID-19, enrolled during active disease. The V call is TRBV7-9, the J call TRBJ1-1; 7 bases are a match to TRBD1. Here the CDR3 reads CASSLAGGNEAFF. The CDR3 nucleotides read TGTGCCAGCAGCTTAGCAGGGGGCAATGAAGCTTTCTTT. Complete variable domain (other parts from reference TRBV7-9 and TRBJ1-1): DTGVSQNPRHKITKRGQNVTFRCDPISEHNRLYWYRQTLGQGPEFLTYFQNEAQLEKSRLLSDRFSAERPKGSFSTLEIQRTEQGDSAMYLCASSLAGGNEAFFGQGTRLTVV.